The sequence of this T cell receptor (beta chain) was determined in a study of blood T cell repertoires in COVID-19. In the study overall: Samples taken during acute and convalescent COVID-19 were collected in the United States, Italy and Spain. Sources were T cells, B-cell-depleted T cells, or PBMCs; the material itself was cDNA or gDNA.

Authors' analysis steps: Researchers report that nucleated cell counts were estimated from reference gene primer amplification. Assay: immunoSEQ multiplex PCR; the TCRdb copy retains only in-frame clones and omits some. For V, J and clone size, that table is used; D and trimming come from the DNA. This table holds roughly 5,600 clones, less than 85% found once. The CDR3 extends over 17 amino acids. Losses at the gene ends were 2 bases for V and 7 bases for J; bases not matched to a gene: 9. CDR1 is SGHRS, CDR2 YFSETQ, per germline. The chain combines TRBV5-1 with TRBJ2-2, with 12 nucleotides matching TRBD2. This receptor was taken from a human donor in a cohort sampled during active COVID-19. What was sequenced was peripheral blood. The CDR3 here is CASSFGASGRASGELFF. The CDR3 DNA is TGCGCCAGCAGCTTCGGCGCTAGCGGGAGGGCCAGCGGGGAGCTGTTTTTT.